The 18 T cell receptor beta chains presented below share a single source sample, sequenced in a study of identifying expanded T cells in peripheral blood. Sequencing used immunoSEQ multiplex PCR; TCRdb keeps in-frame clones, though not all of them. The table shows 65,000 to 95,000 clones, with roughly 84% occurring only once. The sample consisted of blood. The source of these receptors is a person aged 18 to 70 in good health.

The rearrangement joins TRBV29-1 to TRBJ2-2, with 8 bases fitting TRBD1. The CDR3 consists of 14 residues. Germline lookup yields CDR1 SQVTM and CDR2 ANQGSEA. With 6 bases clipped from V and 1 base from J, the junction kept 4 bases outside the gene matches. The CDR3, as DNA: TGCAGCGTCGGACAGGGCCTGAACACCGGGGAGCTGTTTTTT. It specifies CSVGQGLNTGELFF.

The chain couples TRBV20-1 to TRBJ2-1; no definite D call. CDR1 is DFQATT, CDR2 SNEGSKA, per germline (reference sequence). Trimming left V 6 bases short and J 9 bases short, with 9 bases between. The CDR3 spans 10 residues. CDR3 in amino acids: CSAAVAEQFF. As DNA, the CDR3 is TGCAGTGCGGCCGTAGCTGAGCAGTTCTTC.

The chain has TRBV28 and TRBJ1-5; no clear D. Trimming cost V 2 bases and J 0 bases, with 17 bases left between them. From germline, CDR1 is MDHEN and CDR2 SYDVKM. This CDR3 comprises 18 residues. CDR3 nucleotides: TGTGCCAGCAGTTTAGCCAAGGTGGTTCCCCGTAGCAATCAGCCCCAGCATTTT. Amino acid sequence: CASSLAKVVPRSNQPQHF.

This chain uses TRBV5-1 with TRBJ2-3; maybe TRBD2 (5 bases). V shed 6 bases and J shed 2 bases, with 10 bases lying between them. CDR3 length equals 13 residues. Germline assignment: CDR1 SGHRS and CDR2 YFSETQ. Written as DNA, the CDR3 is TGCGCCAGCACCGTTAGCGTCACAGATACGCAGTATTTT. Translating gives CASTVSVTDTQYF.

This CDR3 is CASSSPRGYNEQFF. The CDR3 nucleotides read TGTGCCAGCAGCTCCCCCCGGGGTTACAATGAGCAGTTCTTC. This chain connects TRBV11-3 to TRBJ2-1; weak D call: TRBD2 (5 bases). Germline V lookup: CDR1 SGHNT, CDR2 YENEEA. V was clipped by 4 bases and J by 4 bases, with 11 bases between them. This CDR3 comprises 14 residues.

The CDR3 DNA follows: TGTGCCAGCAGCTTGGCGCAGGGGCTGAATCAGCCCCAGCATTTT. It codes for CASSLAQGLNQPQHF. This sequence joins TRBV5-5 and TRBJ1-5, with a tentative D call TRBD1 (6 bases). The CDR3 runs to 15 residues. Germline V CDR1 and CDR2: SGHKS, YYEKEE (reference sequence). V shed 0 bases and J shed 4 bases, with 11 bases lying between them.

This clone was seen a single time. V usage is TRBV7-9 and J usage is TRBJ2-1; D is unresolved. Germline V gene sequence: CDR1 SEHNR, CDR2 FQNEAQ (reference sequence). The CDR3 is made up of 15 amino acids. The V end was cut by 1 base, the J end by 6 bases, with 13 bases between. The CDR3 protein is CASSLVQRLLNEQFF. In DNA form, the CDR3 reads TGTGCCAGCAGCTTAGTCCAACGACTGCTCAATGAGCAGTTCTTC.

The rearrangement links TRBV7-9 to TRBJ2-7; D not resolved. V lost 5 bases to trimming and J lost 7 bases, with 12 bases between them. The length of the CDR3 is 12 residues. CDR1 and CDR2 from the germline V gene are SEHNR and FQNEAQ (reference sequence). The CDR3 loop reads CASSPTTTEQYF. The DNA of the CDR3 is TGTGCCAGCAGCCCTACGACGACGGAGCAGTACTTC. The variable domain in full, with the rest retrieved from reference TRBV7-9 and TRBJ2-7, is DTGVSQNPRHKITKRGQNVTFRCDPISEHNRLYWYRQTLGQGPEFLTYFQNEAQLEKSRLLSDRFSAERPKGSFSTLEIQRTEQGDSAMYLCASSPTTTEQYFGPGTRLTVT.

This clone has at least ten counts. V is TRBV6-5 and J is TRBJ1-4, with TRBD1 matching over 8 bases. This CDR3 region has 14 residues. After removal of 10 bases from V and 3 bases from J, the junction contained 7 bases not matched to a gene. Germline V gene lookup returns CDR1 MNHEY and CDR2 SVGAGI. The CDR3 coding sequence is TGTGCCACGAAGACGGGACAGGCTAATGAAAAACTGTTTTTT. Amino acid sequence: CATKTGQANEKLFF.

The CDR3 spells CAIERERDNEQFF. The CDR3 DNA sequence: TGTGCCATAGAGCGGGAGAGGGACAATGAGCAGTTCTTC. The V call is TRBV10-3, the J call TRBJ2-1; 8 bases are a match to TRBD2. V trimming: 9 bases; J trimming: 5 bases; junction bases outside the gene matches: 6. The germline CDR1 and CDR2 sequences are ENHRY and SYGVKD. The CDR3 loop spans 13 amino acids.

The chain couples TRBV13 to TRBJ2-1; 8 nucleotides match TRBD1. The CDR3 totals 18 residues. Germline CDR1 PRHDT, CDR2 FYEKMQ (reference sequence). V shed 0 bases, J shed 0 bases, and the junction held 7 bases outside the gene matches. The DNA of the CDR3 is TGTGCCAGCAGCTTAGGCGGGAATACAGGGGGCTCCTACAATGAGCAGTTCTTC. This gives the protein CASSLGGNTGGSYNEQFF.

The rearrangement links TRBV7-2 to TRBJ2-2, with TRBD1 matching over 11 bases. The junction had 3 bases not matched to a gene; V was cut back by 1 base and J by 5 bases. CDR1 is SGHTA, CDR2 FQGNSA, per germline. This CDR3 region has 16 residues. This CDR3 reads CASSLGTGGRTGELFF. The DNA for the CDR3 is TGTGCCAGCAGCTTAGGGACAGGGGGCAGGACCGGGGAGCTGTTTTTT.

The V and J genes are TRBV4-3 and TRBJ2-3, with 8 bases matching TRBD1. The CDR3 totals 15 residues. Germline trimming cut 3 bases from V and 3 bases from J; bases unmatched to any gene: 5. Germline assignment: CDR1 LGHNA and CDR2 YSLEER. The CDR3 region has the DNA TGCGCCAGCAGCCATTCCGGACAGGGAACAGATACGCAGTATTTT. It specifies CASSHSGQGTDTQYF.

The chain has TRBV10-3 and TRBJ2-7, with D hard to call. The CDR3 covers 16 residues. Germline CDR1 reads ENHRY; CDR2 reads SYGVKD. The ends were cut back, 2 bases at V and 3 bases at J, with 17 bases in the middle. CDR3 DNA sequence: TGTGCCATCAGTGAGAACTTCCGGACGGGTTTCTACGAGCAGTACTTC. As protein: CAISENFRTGFYEQYF.

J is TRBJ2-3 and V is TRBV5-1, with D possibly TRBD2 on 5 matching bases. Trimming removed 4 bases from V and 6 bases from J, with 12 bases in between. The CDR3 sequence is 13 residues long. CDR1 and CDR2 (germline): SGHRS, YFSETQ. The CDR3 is CASSVTSIDTQYF. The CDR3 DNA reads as TGCGCCAGCAGCGTTACTAGTATCGATACGCAGTATTTT.

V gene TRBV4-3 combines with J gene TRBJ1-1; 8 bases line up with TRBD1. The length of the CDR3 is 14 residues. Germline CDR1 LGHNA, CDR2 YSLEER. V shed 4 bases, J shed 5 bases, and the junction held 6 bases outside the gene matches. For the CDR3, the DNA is TGCGCCAGCAGCCCACAGGGGGTTGGTACTGAAGCTTTCTTT. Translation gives CASSPQGVGTEAFF.

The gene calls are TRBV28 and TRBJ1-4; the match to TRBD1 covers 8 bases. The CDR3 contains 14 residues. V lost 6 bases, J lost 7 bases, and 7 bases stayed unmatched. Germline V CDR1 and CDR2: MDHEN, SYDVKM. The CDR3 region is CASSLDREGEKLFF. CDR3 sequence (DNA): TGTGCCAGCAGCTTGGACAGGGAAGGTGAAAAACTGTTTTTT.

The CDR3 DNA is TGTGCCAGCACGCTAGGGGGGACTATCTCTGGAAACACCATATATTTT. It specifies CASTLGGTISGNTIYF. The J gene is TRBJ1-3, the V gene TRBV7-9; possible D gene TRBD1, 6 bases. Trimming cost V 7 bases and J 0 bases, with 16 bases left between them. The V gene's germline CDR1 is SEHNR and CDR2 FQNEAQ (reference sequence). The CDR3 has 16 residues.